What follows are 14 T cell receptor beta chains derived from one specimen sequenced in a study of naive and memory T cell subsets. An equimolar mix of two oligonucleotides served as the beta constant-region primer for TRBC1 and TRBC2. TCRdb analysed the UMI-ligation and nested PCR reads with MiXCR anew, one entry per CDR3 protein. Seen here are tens of thousands of distinct CDR3 sequences, around 13% observed once, and the top ten hold approximately 0.93%. Sequencing was carried out using central memory CD4+ T cells from blood. Receptors originate from a human donor in good health.

The CDR3 DNA is TGCAGTGCTAGAGATCCTCAAGCGGTCTCCTACAATGAGCAGTTCTTC. It is translated as CSARDPQAVSYNEQFF. This sequence joins TRBV20-1 and TRBJ2-1; a possible D gene is TRBD2 (5 bases). The CDR3 totals 16 residues. Germline CDR1 reads DFQATT; CDR2 reads SNEGSKA (reference sequence). V shed 0 bases and J shed 0 bases, with 12 bases lying between them.

The chain joins TRBV12-3 or TRBV12-4 to TRBJ1-4; TRBD1 matches at 10 bases. V lost 5 bases, J lost 4 bases, and 4 bases stayed unmatched. CDR3 size: 15 residues. The CDR3 here is CASSPGQGINEKLFF. The CDR3 bases are TGTGCCAGCAGTCCGGGACAGGGGATTAATGAAAAACTGTTTTTT.

This clonotype has just a few counts. The V call is TRBV5-8, the J call TRBJ2-3, with a tentative D call TRBD2 (6 bases). V lost 7 bases, J lost 4 bases, and 13 bases lay in between. The germline CDR1 and CDR2 sequences are SGHTS and YDEGEE. The CDR3 runs 13 residues. The CDR3 coding sequence is TGTGCCAGCCCGGAGGGCCTTGCAGATACGCAGTATTTT. It is translated as CASPEGLADTQYF.

A remark on this clonotype: A much larger clone differs from this one at a single base, so this may be a read error. In DNA form, the CDR3 reads TGTGCCAGCAGAGGACAGGCCTACGAGCAGTACTTC. This encodes CASRGQAYEQYF. This chain links TRBV3-1 with TRBJ2-7; 7 nucleotides match TRBD1. The CDR3 contains 12 residues. V lost 6 bases, J lost 2 bases, and 1 base stayed unmatched. Germline-derived CDR1 and CDR2 are LGHDT and YNNKEL (reference sequence).

The table lists this clonotype with a few counts. CDR3 bases: TGTGCCAGCAGCTTAGAGGGACAGTTCAATCAGCCCCAGCATTTT. Translating it yields CASSLEGQFNQPQHF. The chain couples TRBV7-9 to TRBJ1-5, with TRBD1 matching 7 bases. Per germline, CDR1 SEHNR and CDR2 FQNEAQ (reference sequence). The CDR3 sequence is 15 residues long. The junction had 3 bases not matched to a gene; V was cut back by 1 base and J by 3 bases.

Only a few counts were recorded for this clonotype. The chain joins TRBV30 to TRBJ2-5; maybe TRBD1 (6 bases). Trimming stripped 7 bases from V and 3 bases from J, with 18 bases between. Germline loops: CDR1 GTSNPN, CDR2 SVGIG (reference sequence). The CDR3 runs to 14 residues. The CDR3 here is CAYRALDREETQYF. Written as DNA, the CDR3 is TGTGCCTACAGGGCCCTAGATCGGGAAGAGACCCAGTACTTC.

V usage is TRBV24-1 and J usage is TRBJ2-1; 11 bases agree with TRBD2. The length of the CDR3 is 16 residues. V lost 4 bases to trimming and J lost 5 bases; unmatched junction nucleotides: 6. Germline values: CDR1 KGHDR, CDR2 SFDVKD. The CDR3 loop is CATSDPTSGRDNEQFF. The CDR3 DNA reads TGTGCCACCAGTGACCCAACTAGCGGGAGAGACAATGAGCAGTTCTTC.

The chain uses TRBV6-6 and TRBJ1-2, with 7 bases that match TRBD1. The J segment lost 3 bases and the V segment lost 11 bases, leaving 15 bases of the junction unmatched. The CDR3 runs 15 residues. Germline loops: CDR1 MNHNY, CDR2 SVGAGI (reference sequence). In DNA, the CDR3 is TGTGCCGCACGGGACAGCGGCGCAGGGGACTATGGCTACACCTTC. As protein: CAARDSGAGDYGYTF.

The V call is TRBV6-2 or TRBV6-3, the J call TRBJ2-2, with 8 bases aligning to TRBD2. Losses at the gene ends were 10 bases for V and 5 bases for J; bases not matched to a gene: 15. The length of the CDR3 is 16 residues. The V gene's germline CDR1 is MNHEY and CDR2 SVGEGT. The CDR3 loop reads CATRRSNSGKTGELFF. The CDR3 nucleotides read TGTGCCACCCGGAGGTCAAATAGCGGGAAGACCGGGGAGCTGTTTTTT.

This clonotype was seen a handful of times. CDR3 protein: CAISVLDNQPQHF. CDR3 sequence (DNA): TGTGCCATCAGTGTCCTGGACAATCAGCCCCAGCATTTT. The chain couples TRBV10-3 to TRBJ1-5; D not resolved. V shed 4 bases and J shed 3 bases, with 7 bases lying between them. The CDR3 sequence is 13 residues long. The germline V gene encodes CDR1 ENHRY and CDR2 SYGVKD.

This clonotype was counted only a few times. V usage is TRBV6-2 or TRBV6-3 and J usage is TRBJ2-7; 9 bases are shared with TRBD1. Trimming took 11 bases from V and 6 from J; bases not matched to a gene: 11. The CDR3 consists of 13 residues. The germline V gene has CDR1 MNHEY and CDR2 SVGEGT. Here the CDR3 DNA reads TGTGCCGTTCAGGGACAGGGTGTTCCCGAGCAGTACTTC. It specifies CAVQGQGVPEQYF.

This clonotype was found a few times. This chain links TRBV20-1 with TRBJ2-5; D may be TRBD1 (6 bases). Looked up from germline, CDR1 is DFQATT and CDR2 is SNEGSKA (reference sequence). Trimming removed 5 bases from V and 1 base from J, with 14 bases in between. The CDR3 has 14 amino acids. In DNA form, the CDR3 reads TGCAGTGCTGGAAAGCTGGACAGCCAAGAGACCCAGTACTTC. Translated, it gives CSAGKLDSQETQYF.

This clonotype was counted between two and nine times. The V call is TRBV6-2 or TRBV6-3, the J call TRBJ2-5; the D gene is possibly TRBD2 (6 bases). V was trimmed by 10 bases and J by 2 bases, leaving 14 bases between them. Germline assignment: CDR1 MNHEY and CDR2 SVGEGT. This CDR3 contains 13 residues. The CDR3 DNA is TGTGCCATCCACGGGGGACCGCAAGAGACCCAGTACTTC. Its protein is CAIHGGPQETQYF.

The rearrangement links TRBV25-1 to TRBJ1-3; D gene ambiguous. The CDR3 loop spans 16 amino acids. Trimming cost V 1 base and J 0 bases, with 10 bases left between them. Looked up from germline, CDR1 is MGHDK and CDR2 is SYGVNS. The CDR3 loop reads CASSEFKSFSGNTIYF. CDR3 DNA sequence: TGTGCCAGCAGTGAATTTAAGTCCTTCTCTGGAAACACCATATATTTT.